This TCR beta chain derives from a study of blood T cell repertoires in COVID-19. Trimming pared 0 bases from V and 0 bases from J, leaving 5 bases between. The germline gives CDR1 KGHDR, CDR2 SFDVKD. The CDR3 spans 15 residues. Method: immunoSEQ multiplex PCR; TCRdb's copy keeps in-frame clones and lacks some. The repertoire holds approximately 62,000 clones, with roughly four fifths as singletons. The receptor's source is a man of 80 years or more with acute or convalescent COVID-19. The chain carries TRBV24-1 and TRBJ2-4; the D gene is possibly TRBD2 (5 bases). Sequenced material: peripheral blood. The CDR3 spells CATSDLRGAKNIQYF. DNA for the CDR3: TGTGCCACCAGTGATTTGCGGGGAGCCAAAAACATTCAGTACTTC.